Sequencing of this T cell receptor beta chain was carried out in a study of vaccination and CD4 T cells after COVID-19. Study-level background: Post-vaccination specimens were collected at a median of about 66 days following dose two (range 14 to 241). Spike peptides, overlapping and drawn from SARS-CoV-2, HCoV-NL63, HCoV-OC43 and HCoV-229E, were used to stimulate cells. Cultures that served as controls received a CEFX pool, an HIV-1 Nef pool, or no peptide.

Germline-derived CDR1 and CDR2 are MNHEY and SMNVEV (reference sequence). The CDR3 is made up of 16 amino acids. Losses at the gene ends were 5 bases for V and 0 bases for J; bases not matched to a gene: 9. This clonotype came up once. As yet, its antigen is unknown. Treatment defined: roughly ten-day PBMC culture with coronavirus spike peptide pools or control peptides (ViraFEST assay). At the Johns Hopkins FTIC core, DNA taken from cultured CD4+ T cells was sequenced by way of the Oncomine TCR Beta short-read assay. TCRdb reprocessed the PCR reads with MiXCR, giving one entry per CDR3 protein. The sample includes some 19,000 distinct CDR3 sequences, about 39% of them seen just once. The study, taken as a whole, reports: Only post-vaccination samples contained a median roughly 86% of the reactive clones in convalescent patients.

Sequenced material: CD4+ T cells from blood, cultured in vitro. This TCR was sampled from a human donor who had recovered from COVID-19. This chain links TRBV27 with TRBJ1-1, with 7 nucleotides matching TRBD1. CDR3 protein: CASSKGAGTVNTEAFF. The CDR3, as DNA: TGTGCCAGCAGTAAGGGAGCCGGGACAGTGAACACTGAAGCTTTCTTT.